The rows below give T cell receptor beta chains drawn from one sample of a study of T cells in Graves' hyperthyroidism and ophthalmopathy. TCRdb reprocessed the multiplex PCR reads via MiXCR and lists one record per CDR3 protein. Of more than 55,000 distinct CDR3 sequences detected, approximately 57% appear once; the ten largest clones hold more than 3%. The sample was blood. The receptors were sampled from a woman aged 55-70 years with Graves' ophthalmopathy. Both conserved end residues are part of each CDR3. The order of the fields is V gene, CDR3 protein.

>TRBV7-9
CASRVDRGPGGYSNQPQHF
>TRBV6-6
CASSYSSRSFEQYF
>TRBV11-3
CASTQKGVREGETQYF
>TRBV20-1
CSARGQTGKSDTQYF
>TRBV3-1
CASSKTGDVYQPQHF
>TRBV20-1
CSARDLQGGRLAGETQYF
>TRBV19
CASSFPTGGAYGYTF
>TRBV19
CASSKLQGRASNQPQHF
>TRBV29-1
CSVVPFVGTEAFF
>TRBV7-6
CASSSGLAGGDWQYF
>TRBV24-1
CATSDSGLEGREQFF
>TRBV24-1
CATSDPGLAGGKSQYF
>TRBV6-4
CASSGQGAVDEQFF
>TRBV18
CASSEYNSPLHF
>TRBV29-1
CSVDGRTDTQYF
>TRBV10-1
CASSQGLAGAPYNEQFF
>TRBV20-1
CSASGLAGVGDQHF
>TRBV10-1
CASSGGDRANVLTF
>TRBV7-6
CASSPGLAVYEQYF
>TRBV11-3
CASSLGFPLVQFF
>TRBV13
CASSLAGQGVTGELFF
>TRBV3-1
CASSQVQVAPQHF
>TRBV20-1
CSARLAGGFQETQYF
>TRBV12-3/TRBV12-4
CASTPGETQYF
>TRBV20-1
CSAFAGTSDTDTQYF
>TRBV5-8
CASSSGQGRYEQYF
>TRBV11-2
CASSLGVISTETQYF
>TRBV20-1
CSASGAPYEQYF
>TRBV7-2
CASSQDSNEQFF
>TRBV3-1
CASSHRVGQGGTEAFF
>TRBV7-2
CASSLVGTPGNTIYF
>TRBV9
CASRRWLRSVIQYF
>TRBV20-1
CSARLASGSTYEQYF
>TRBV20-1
CSAFRTGVGNERFF
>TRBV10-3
CAISERGQGYTF
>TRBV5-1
CASSPRRGGYEQYF
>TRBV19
CASSRRTVPTDTQYF
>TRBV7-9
CASSLAGGTGINEQFF
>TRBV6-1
CASSEAPPTSTDTQYF
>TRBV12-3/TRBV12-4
CASSWGDLEQYF
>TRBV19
CATTGTGTNTGELFF
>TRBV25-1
CASVVSGQGMVYEQYF
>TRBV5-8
CASSSRDRANEQFF
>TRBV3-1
CASSETRYEQYF
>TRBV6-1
CAGSLSHNEQFF
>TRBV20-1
CSARDPGGQETQYF
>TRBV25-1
CASSGNRGNTEAFF
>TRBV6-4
CASRYAQGRGNQPQHF
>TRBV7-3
CASSPQVKGGTDTQYF
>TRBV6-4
CASSDTIGGRATDTQFF
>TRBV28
CASSLGLASSPLHF
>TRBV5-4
CASSPPTSGTTDTQYF
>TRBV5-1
CAGCLGTGVPGHTF
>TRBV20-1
CSADSGGATDTQYF
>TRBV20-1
CGGVRSTDTQYF